Included here is one TCR beta chain sequence, with context. Its antigen is still unknown. Together with a sample-barcoded 5' primer, a J-beta primer mix was included in a second PCR lasting roughly 6 to 12 cycles. TCRdb ran MiXCR on the 5' RACE reads and lists one entry per CDR3 protein. The sample holds 1.5 million to 2 million distinct CDR3 sequences, approximately 28% seen once. The sample belongs to a study of blood T cells in healthy people across ages. Study conclusions and caveats: For the donors, CMV status was unknown and possibly confounded expanded clonotype changes. While age rose, TCR beta diversity per million T cells dropped in a roughly linear way.

Germline lookup yields CDR1 MGHDK and CDR2 SYGVNS. V was pared by 1 base and J by 7 bases, with 11 bases between. The CDR3 length is 14 residues. Sequencing was carried out using blood. This receptor was identified in a woman under 40 in good health. The chain employs TRBV25-1 and TRBJ2-1; maybe TRBD2 (5 bases). CDR3 DNA: TGTGCCAGCAGTGAATTTGCGTCGGGGAATGAGCAGTTCTTC. Translated, it gives CASSEFASGNEQFF.